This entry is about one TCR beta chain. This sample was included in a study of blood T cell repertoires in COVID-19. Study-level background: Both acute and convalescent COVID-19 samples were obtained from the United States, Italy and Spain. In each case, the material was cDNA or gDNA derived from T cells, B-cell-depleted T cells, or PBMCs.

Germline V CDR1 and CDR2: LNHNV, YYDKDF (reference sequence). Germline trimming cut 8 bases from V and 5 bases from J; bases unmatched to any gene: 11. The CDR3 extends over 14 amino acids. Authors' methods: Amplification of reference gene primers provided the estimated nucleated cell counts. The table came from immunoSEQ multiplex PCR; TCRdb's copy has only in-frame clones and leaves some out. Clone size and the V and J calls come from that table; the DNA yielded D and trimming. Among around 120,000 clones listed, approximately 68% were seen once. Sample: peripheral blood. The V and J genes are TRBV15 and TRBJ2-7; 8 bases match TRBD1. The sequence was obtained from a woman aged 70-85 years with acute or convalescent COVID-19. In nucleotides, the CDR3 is TGTGCCACCCGGCGAGACAGGGGAAACAACGAGCAGTACTTC. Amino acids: CATRRDRGNNEQYF.